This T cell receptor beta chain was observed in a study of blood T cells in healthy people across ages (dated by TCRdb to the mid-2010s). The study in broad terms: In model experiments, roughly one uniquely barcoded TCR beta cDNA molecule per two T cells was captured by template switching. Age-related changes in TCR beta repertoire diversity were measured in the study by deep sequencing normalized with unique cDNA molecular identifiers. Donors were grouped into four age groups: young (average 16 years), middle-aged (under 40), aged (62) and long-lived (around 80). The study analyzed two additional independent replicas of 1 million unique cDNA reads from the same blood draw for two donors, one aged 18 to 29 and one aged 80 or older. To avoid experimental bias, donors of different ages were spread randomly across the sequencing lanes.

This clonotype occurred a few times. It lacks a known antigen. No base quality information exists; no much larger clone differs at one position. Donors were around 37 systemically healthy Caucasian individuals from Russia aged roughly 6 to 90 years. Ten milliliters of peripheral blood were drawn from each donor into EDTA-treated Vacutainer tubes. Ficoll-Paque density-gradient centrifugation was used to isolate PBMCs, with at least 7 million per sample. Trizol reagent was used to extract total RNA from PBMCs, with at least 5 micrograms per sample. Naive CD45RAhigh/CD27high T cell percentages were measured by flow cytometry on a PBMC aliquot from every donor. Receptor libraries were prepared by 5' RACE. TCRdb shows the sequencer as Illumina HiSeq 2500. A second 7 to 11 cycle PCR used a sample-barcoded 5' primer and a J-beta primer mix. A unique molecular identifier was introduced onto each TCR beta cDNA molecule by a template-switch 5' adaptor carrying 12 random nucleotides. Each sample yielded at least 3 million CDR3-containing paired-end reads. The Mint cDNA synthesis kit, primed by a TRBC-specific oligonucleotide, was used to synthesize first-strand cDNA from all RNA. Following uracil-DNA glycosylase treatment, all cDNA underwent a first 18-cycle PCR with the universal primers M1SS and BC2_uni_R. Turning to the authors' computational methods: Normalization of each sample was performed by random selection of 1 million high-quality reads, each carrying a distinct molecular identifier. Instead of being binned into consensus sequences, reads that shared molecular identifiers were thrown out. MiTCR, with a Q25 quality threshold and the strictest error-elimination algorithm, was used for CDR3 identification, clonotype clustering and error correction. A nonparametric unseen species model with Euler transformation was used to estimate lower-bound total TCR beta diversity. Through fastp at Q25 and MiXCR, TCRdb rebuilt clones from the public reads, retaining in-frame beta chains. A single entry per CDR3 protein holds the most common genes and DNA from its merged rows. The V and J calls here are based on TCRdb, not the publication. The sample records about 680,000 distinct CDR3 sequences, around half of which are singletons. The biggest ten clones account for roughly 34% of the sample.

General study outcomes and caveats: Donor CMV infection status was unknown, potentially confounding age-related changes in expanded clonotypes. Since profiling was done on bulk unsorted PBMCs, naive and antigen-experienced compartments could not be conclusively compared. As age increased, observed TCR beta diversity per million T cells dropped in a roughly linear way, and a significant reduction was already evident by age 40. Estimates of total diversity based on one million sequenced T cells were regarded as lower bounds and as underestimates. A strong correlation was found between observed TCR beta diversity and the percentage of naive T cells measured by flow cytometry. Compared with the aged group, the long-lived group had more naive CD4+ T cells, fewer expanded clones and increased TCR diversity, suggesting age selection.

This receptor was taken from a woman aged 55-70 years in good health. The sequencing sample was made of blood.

This receptor carries the CDR3 CASSSSTGRKQETQYF. The nucleotide sequence is TGTGCCAGCAGCTCCTCCACGGGGCGGAAACAAGAGACCCAGTACTTC. The chain was built from TRBV6-2 or TRBV6-3 and TRBJ2-5; the D gene may be TRBD1 or TRBD2, since each aligns over 5 bases. The CDR3 numbers 16 residues from cysteine through phenylalanine. Only the CDR3 DNA is retained, 48 bases long and in frame from the first base. The V and J ends are trimmed by 6 bases and 2 bases, leaving 19 bases between them. Reading the germline V gene gives CDR1 MNHEY and CDR2 SVGEGT.